A selection of T cell receptor beta chains follows, all from one sample in a study of CD8 T cells in Susac syndrome. MiXCR, applied by TCRdb to the immunoSEQ multiplex PCR reads, yields one record per CDR3 protein. Of under 200,000 distinct CDR3 sequences listed, over 75% were seen once; the top ten hold around 0.1%. Sequencing was carried out using CD4+ T cells from PBMCs. Receptors originate from a human donor with Susac syndrome. Both conserved end residues are part of each CDR3. The D gene is left open where the match is weak. Some rows mark clone size as missing; the rest say once, few, many or name a class of expanded clone.

v_call: TRBV28
cdr3_length: 12
d_call: TRBD1
j_call: TRBJ2-7
clone_size: .
cdr3_nt: TGTGCCATACAGGGGACCGAGTACGAGCAGTACTTC
cdr3_aa: CAIQGTEYEQYF

v_call: TRBV6-5
cdr3_length: 12
d_call: .
j_call: TRBJ1-1
clone_size: .
cdr3_nt: TGTGCCAGCGGACCTGCTGGGACTGAAGCTTTCTTT
cdr3_aa: CASGPAGTEAFF

v_call: TRBV20-1
cdr3_length: 13
d_call: .
j_call: TRBJ1-1
clone_size: once
cdr3_nt: TGCAGTGCTAGTTCAGGGTCCAACACTGAAGCTTTCTTT
cdr3_aa: CSASSGSNTEAFF

v_call: TRBV5-1
cdr3_length: 14
d_call: .
j_call: TRBJ1-2
clone_size: .
cdr3_nt: TGCGCCAGCAGCTTGGAGTCAAGGGGGTATGGCTACACCTTC
cdr3_aa: CASSLESRGYGYTF

v_call: TRBV20-1
cdr3_length: 16
d_call: TRBD1
j_call: TRBJ1-1
clone_size: .
cdr3_nt: TGCAGTGCTAGCGGTATGGGACAGGGGCGATACACTGAAGCTTTCTTT
cdr3_aa: CSASGMGQGRYTEAFF

v_call: TRBV15
cdr3_length: 14
d_call: .
j_call: TRBJ2-1
clone_size: once
cdr3_nt: TGTGCCACCAGCAGAGCACATACTTCCGACGAGCAGTTCTTC
cdr3_aa: CATSRAHTSDEQFF

v_call: TRBV2
cdr3_length: 14
d_call: TRBD1
j_call: TRBJ1-2
clone_size: .
cdr3_nt: TGTGCCAGCGCTCCGGGACAGCTCGGGGTGGGCTACACCTTC
cdr3_aa: CASAPGQLGVGYTF

v_call: TRBV19
cdr3_length: 13
d_call: .
j_call: TRBJ2-4
clone_size: .
cdr3_nt: TGTGCCAGTAGAAATGACAGAAAAAACATTCAGTACTTC
cdr3_aa: CASRNDRKNIQYF

v_call: TRBV7-2
cdr3_length: 15
d_call: .
j_call: TRBJ1-3
clone_size: .
cdr3_nt: TGTGCCAGCAGCTCGCAGGCCTTCTCTGGAAACACCATATATTTT
cdr3_aa: CASSSQAFSGNTIYF

v_call: TRBV28
cdr3_length: 14
d_call: TRBD1
j_call: TRBJ2-3
clone_size: .
cdr3_nt: TGTGCCAGCAGCCGGGGACAGGGGCCAGATACGCAGTATTTT
cdr3_aa: CASSRGQGPDTQYF